These 14 T cell receptor beta chains were sequenced from one sample in a study of molecular identifiers for immune sequencing clone quantification (dated by TCRdb to the late 2010s). Libraries came from PCR. Sequenced on an Illumina HiSeq 4000. Using fastp trimming at Q25 and MiXCR clonotype assembly, TCRdb reanalyzed the public sequencing data and kept in-frame beta chains. CDR3 protein sequences are deduplicated, and each keeps its most common genes and DNA. The sample table shows 250,000 to 400,000 distinct CDR3 sequences, and about 20% are seen once. Approximately 0.83% of the sample is in the top ten clones. What was sequenced was naive CD8+ T cells from blood, with Jurkat cell RNA spiked in. In the paper's terms, the cell subset or site label means: FACS-sorted CD8+CD4-CCR7+CD45RA+ naive T cells. The receptor set was obtained from a human donor in good health. Some libraries in this study had Jurkat cell RNA spiked in.

The chain couples TRBV5-6 to TRBJ1-6, with no clear D. Trimming cost V 3 bases and J 1 base, with 17 bases left between them. This CDR3 comprises 18 residues. In germline, CDR1 is SGHDT, CDR2 YYEEEE. CDR3 in amino acids: CASSSTSGRDSYNSPLHF. The CDR3 DNA reads TGTGCCAGCAGCTCAACAAGCGGACGGGATTCCTATAATTCACCCCTCCACTTT.

There are many counts of this clonotype. The rearrangement joins TRBV7-8 to TRBJ2-3, with TRBD1 matching over 10 bases. Germline CDR1 is SGHVS and CDR2 is FQNEAQ. The CDR3 contains 15 residues. V shed 5 bases and J 3 bases; nucleotides not matched to a gene: 5. DNA for the CDR3: TGTGCCAGCAGCCCGACAGGGGGCTTGACAGATACGCAGTATTTT. Encoded protein: CASSPTGGLTDTQYF.

Points on this clonotype: A read error may account for a junction end that differs from germline. V and J are TRBV6-5 and TRBJ1-2; no firm D call. The CDR3 extends over 16 amino acids. Germline CDR1 MNHEY, CDR2 SVGAGI. CDR3 protein: CAGSYGLSATNYGYTF. The CDR3 DNA sequence: TGTGCCGGCAGTTACGGTCTTTCTGCTACTAACTATGGCTACACCTTC.

A few counts support this clonotype. With a much larger clone just one base away, this may be a read error. V and J are TRBV29-1 and TRBJ1-1, with a tentative D call TRBD1 (5 bases). Trimming took off 8 bases at V and 1 base at J, with 14 bases between the two ends. CDR3 length: 13 residues. CDR1 SQVTM and CDR2 ANQGSEA come from the germline V gene. The CDR3 DNA sequence: TGCAGCTCCGGGAAGGGACCGAACACTGAAGCTTTCTTT. This codes for CSSGKGPNTEAFF.

Concerning this clonotype: Since a much larger clone is just one base distant, this may be a read error. The chain couples TRBV6-5 to TRBJ2-3; D gene uncertain. The length of the CDR3 is 14 residues. Per the germline V gene, CDR1 is MNHEY and CDR2 is SVGAGI. CDR3: CTSSYSDHTDTQYF. CDR3 DNA: TGTACCAGCAGTTACTCAGACCACACAGATACGCAGTATTTT.

This clonotype was observed a few times. The gene calls are TRBV4-1 and TRBJ2-3; D might be TRBD1 (5 bases). Germline loops: CDR1 MGHRA, CDR2 YSYEKL. Trimming removed 0 bases from V and 2 bases from J, with 21 bases in between. This CDR3 has 19 amino acids. The CDR3 reads CASSQEGPWGIVVTDTQYF. In nucleotides, the CDR3 is TGCGCCAGCAGCCAAGAAGGACCGTGGGGCATCGTTGTCACAGATACGCAGTATTTT.

The table lists this clonotype with a few counts. V and J are TRBV23-1 and TRBJ2-1; no definite D call. TRBV23-1 is assigned to the ORF class and has an uncertain function. This CDR3 spans 13 amino acids. The ends were cut back, 1 base at V and 6 bases at J, with 7 bases in the middle. Here the CDR3 DNA reads TGCGCCAGCAGTCAATACGGGTCCAATGAGCAGTTCTTC. Protein: CASSQYGSNEQFF.

This clonotype was detected many times. The chain uses TRBV6-2 or TRBV6-3 and TRBJ2-7, with TRBD1 matching over 7 bases. The CDR3 covers 14 residues. Germline V CDR1 and CDR2: MNHEY, SVGEGT. V lost 6 bases, J lost 5 bases, and 10 bases stayed unmatched. CDR3 in DNA: TGTGCCAGCAGACCGACAGGGATTCTCCACGAGCAGTACTTC. Translated, it gives CASRPTGILHEQYF.

The chain uses TRBV11-2 and TRBJ2-7, with 11 bases lining up with TRBD2. Unmatched junction bases numbered 9, after V lost 4 bases and J lost 4 bases. The CDR3 is made up of 16 amino acids. CDR1 is SGHAT and CDR2 is FQNNGV in the germline V gene. For the CDR3, the DNA is TGTGCCAGCAGCTGGGACACTAGCGGGAGATGGTACGAGCAGTACTTC. Protein sequence: CASSWDTSGRWYEQYF. Combining the CDR3 with reference TRBV11-2 and TRBJ2-7 gives the whole variable domain EAGVAQSPRYKIIEKRQSVAFWCNPISGHATLYWYQQILGQGPKLLIQFQNNGVVDDSQLPKDRFSAERLKGVDSTLKIQPAKLEDSAVYLCASSWDTSGRWYEQYFGPGTRLTVT.

On this clonotype: The CDR3 end shows no conserved phenylalanine or tryptophan, and so a read error is likely. The chain couples TRBV19 to TRBJ2-3, with D maybe TRBD1 (5 bases). The CDR3 loop spans 15 amino acids. V lost 5 bases to trimming and J lost 3 bases, with 15 bases between them. In germline, CDR1 is LNHDA, CDR2 SQIVND (reference sequence). The CDR3 protein is CASSARGRVTDTQYL. CDR3 nucleotide sequence: TGTGCCAGTAGTGCCCGTGGCAGGGTAACAGATACGCAGTATCTT.

The count of this clonotype is one. Given a much more abundant clone one base away, this may be a read error. The chain carries TRBV28 and TRBJ2-7, with D hard to call. The length of the CDR3 is 12 residues. The germline V gene encodes CDR1 MDHEN and CDR2 SYDVKM. V lost 4 bases, J lost 2 bases, and 6 bases lay in between. Written as DNA, the CDR3 is TGTGCCAGCAGTTCAAGACCCTACGAGCAGTACTTC. Protein product: CASSSRPYEQYF.

In its sample, this clonotype was seen many times. This chain uses TRBV29-1 with TRBJ2-3, with 10 nucleotides matching TRBD2. Germline CDR1 is SQVTM and CDR2 is ANQGSEA. The CDR3 contains 20 residues. V dropped 4 bases and J dropped 2; count of bases not matched to a gene: 21. The CDR3 protein is CSVVAVRTSGKPPDTDTQYF. Here the CDR3 DNA reads TGCAGCGTTGTCGCGGTGAGAACTAGCGGGAAACCCCCTGACACAGATACGCAGTATTTT.

In this sample, this clonotype turned up many times. The chain is built from TRBV5-1 and TRBJ2-6; D uncertain. Germline V lookup: CDR1 SGHRS, CDR2 YFSETQ. V was pared by 3 bases and J by 3 bases, with 7 bases between. The length of the CDR3 is 14 residues. The DNA of the CDR3 is TGCGCCAGCAGCTATTTGAGTGGGGCCAACGTCCTGACTTTC. Protein: CASSYLSGANVLTF.

This rearrangement joins TRBV27 to TRBJ2-2; 14 bases match TRBD2. J gave up 5 bases and V 4 bases, and 9 bases lay outside the gene matches. CDR3 length equals 18 residues. The germline CDR1 and CDR2 sequences are MNHEY and SMNVEV (reference sequence). The CDR3 nucleotides read TGTGCCAGCAGTTCCGATTCGGGACTAGCGGGAGAGACCGGGGAGCTGTTTTTT. As protein: CASSSDSGLAGETGELFF.